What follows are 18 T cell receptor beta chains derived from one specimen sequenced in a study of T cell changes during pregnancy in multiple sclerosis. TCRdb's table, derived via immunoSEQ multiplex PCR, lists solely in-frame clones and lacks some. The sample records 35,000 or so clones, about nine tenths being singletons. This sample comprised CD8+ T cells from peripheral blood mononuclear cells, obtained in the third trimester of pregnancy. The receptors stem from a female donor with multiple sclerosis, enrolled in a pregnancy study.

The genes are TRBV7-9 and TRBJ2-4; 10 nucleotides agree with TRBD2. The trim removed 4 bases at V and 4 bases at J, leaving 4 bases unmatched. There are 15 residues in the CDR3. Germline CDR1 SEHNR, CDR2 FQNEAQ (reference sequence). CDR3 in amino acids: CASSSRAGGKNIQYF. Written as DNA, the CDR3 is TGTGCCAGCAGCTCGAGAGCGGGGGGGAAAAACATTCAGTACTTC. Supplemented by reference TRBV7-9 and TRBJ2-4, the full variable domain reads DTGVSQNPRHKITKRGQNVTFRCDPISEHNRLYWYRQTLGQGPEFLTYFQNEAQLEKSRLLSDRFSAERPKGSFSTLEIQRTEQGDSAMYLCASSSRAGGKNIQYFGAGTRLSVL.

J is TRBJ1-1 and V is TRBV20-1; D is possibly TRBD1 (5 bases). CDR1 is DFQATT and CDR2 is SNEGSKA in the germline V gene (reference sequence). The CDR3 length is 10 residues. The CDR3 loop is CRGGRTEAFF. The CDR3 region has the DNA TGCAGGGGGGGTCGCACTGAAGCTTTCTTT.

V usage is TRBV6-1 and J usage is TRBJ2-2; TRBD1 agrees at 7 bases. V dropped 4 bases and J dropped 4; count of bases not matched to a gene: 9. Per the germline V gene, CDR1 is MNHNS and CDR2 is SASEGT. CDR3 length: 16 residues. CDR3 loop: CASSGLQGVVTGELFF. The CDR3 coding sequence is TGTGCCAGCAGTGGTCTTCAGGGGGTCGTCACCGGGGAGCTGTTTTTT.

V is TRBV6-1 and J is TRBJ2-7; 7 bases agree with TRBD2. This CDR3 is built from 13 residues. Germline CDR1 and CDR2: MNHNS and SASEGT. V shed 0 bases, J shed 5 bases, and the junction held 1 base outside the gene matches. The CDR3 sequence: CASSEARGDEQYF. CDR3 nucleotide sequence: TGTGCCAGCAGTGAAGCTCGGGGGGACGAGCAGTACTTC.

DNA for the CDR3: TGTGCCAGCAGCTTAGTGTTCGGGGGTTCTGGCTACACCTTC. Translation: CASSLVFGGSGYTF. V usage is TRBV11-2 and J usage is TRBJ1-2, with D perhaps matching TRBD1 (5 bases). Germline lookup yields CDR1 SGHAT and CDR2 FQNNGV. The CDR3 extends over 14 amino acids. V was shortened by 1 base and J by 7 bases, with 13 bases between the two germline ends. The entire variable domain, with the rest obtained from reference TRBV11-2 and TRBJ1-2, is as follows: EAGVAQSPRYKIIEKRQSVAFWCNPISGHATLYWYQQILGQGPKLLIQFQNNGVVDDSQLPKDRFSAERLKGVDSTLKIQPAKLEDSAVYLCASSLVFGGSGYTFGSGTRLTVV.

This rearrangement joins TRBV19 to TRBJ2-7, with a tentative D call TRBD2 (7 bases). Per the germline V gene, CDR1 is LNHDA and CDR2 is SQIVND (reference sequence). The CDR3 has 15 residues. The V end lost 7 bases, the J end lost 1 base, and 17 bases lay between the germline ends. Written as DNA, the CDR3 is TGTGCCAGTACCCCGAGAGAGGGGGGGTCCTACGAGCAGTACTTC. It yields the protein CASTPREGGSYEQYF.

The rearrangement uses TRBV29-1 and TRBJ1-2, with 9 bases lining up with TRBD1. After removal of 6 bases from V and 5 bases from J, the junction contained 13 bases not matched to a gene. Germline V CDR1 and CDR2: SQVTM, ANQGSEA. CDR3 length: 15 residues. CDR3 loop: CSVAGTGRASYGYTF. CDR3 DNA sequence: TGCAGCGTCGCCGGGACAGGGAGGGCATCTTATGGCTACACCTTC.

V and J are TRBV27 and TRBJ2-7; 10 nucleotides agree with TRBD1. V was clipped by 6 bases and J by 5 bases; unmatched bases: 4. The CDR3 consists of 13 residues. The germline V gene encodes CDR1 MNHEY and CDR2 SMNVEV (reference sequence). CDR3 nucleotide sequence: TGTGCCAGCAGCCTGGGACAGGGGAACGAGCAGTACTTC. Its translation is CASSLGQGNEQYF.

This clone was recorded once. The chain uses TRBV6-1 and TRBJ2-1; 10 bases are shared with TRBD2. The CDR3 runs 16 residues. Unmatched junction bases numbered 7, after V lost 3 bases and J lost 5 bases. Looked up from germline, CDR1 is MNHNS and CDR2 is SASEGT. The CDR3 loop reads CASSEGTSENHNEQFF. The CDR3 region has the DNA TGTGCCAGCAGTGAGGGGACTAGCGAGAACCACAATGAGCAGTTCTTC.

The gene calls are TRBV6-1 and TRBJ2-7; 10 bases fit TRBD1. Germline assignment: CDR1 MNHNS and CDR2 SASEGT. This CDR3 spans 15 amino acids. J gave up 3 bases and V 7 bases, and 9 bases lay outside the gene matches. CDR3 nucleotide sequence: TGTGCCAGCACCGACCCCGGACAGGGGGACTACGAGCAGTACTTC. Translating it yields CASTDPGQGDYEQYF.

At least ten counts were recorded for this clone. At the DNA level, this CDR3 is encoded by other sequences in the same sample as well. This chain's CDR3 is CSVEVTDYEQYF. In DNA, the CDR3 is TGCAGCGTTGAGGTCACAGACTACGAGCAGTACTTC. The rearrangement links TRBV29-1 to TRBJ2-7; D gene unclear. CDR3 length: 12 amino acids. Germline V gene lookup returns CDR1 SQVTM and CDR2 ANQGSEA. Trimming removed 3 bases at V and 3 bases at J, with 9 bases between.

The CDR3 is CASSLYGGGDTEAFF. The CDR3 DNA follows: TGTGCCAGCAGCTTATATGGGGGCGGTGACACTGAAGCTTTCTTT. The rearrangement uses TRBV7-2 and TRBJ1-1, with D possibly matching TRBD1 (6 bases). CDR3 length equals 15 residues. Per germline, CDR1 SGHTA and CDR2 FQGNSA. V lost 2 bases, J lost 3 bases, and 13 bases lay in between.

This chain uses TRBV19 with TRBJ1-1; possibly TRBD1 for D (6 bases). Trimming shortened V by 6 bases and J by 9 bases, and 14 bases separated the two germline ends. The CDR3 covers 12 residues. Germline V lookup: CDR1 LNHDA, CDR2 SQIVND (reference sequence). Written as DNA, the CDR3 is TGTGCCAGTAGCCCAGGGGTGCCGAAAGCTTTCTTT. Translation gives CASSPGVPKAFF.

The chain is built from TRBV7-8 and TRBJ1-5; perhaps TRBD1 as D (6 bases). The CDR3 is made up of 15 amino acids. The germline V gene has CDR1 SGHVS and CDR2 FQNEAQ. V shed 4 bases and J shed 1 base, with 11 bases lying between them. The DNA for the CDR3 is TGTGCCAGCAGCTCCTGGACAGAGAGCAATCAGCCCCAGCATTTT. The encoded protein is CASSSWTESNQPQHF.

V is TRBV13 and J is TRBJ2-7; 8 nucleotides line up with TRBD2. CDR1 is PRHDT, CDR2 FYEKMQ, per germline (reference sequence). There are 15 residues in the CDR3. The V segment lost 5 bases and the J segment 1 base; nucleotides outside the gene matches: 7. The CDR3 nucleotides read TGTGCCAGCAGCCTCGCGGGGGGCGCTTCCTACGAGCAGTACTTC. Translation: CASSLAGGASYEQYF.

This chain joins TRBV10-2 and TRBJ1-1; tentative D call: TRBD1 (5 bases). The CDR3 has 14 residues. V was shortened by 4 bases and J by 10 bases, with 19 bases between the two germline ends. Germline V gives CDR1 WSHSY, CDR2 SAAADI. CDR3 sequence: CASSGSGQGIGAFF. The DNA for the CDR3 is TGCGCCAGCAGTGGTTCTGGTCAGGGAATTGGAGCTTTCTTT.

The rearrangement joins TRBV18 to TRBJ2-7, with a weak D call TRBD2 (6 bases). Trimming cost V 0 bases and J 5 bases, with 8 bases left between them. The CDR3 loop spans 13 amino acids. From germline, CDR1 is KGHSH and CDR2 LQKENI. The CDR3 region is CASSPPGGDEQYF. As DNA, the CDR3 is TGTGCCAGCTCACCACCGGGGGGAGACGAGCAGTACTTC.

CDR3 amino acids: CASSFRTGDTGELFF. CDR3 sequence (DNA): TGTGCCAGCAGCTTCCGGACAGGTGACACCGGGGAGCTGTTTTTT. The chain recombines TRBV7-6 with TRBJ2-2, with 7 bases that match TRBD1. Looked up from germline, CDR1 is SGHVS and CDR2 is FNYEAQ. The CDR3 extends over 15 amino acids. V shed 3 bases and J 3 bases; nucleotides not matched to a gene: 4.